This T cell receptor beta chain comes out of a study of blood T cell repertoires in COVID-19. As for the study in general: Sources were T cells, B-cell-depleted T cells, or PBMCs; the material itself was cDNA or gDNA.

In the original processing: For nucleated cells, counts were estimated from reference gene primer amplification. Profiled with immunoSEQ multiplex PCR; TCRdb holds only in-frame clones, not every one. Clonal size and the V and J genes are those of that table, whereas D and trimming came from the DNA. The sample lists about 120,000 clones, just over 85% occurring once. Trimming at V came to 5 bases and at J to 5 bases, leaving 16 bases not matched to a gene. The CDR3 is 17 amino acids. Germline loops: CDR1 MGHDK, CDR2 SYGVNS. The sample consisted of peripheral blood. The chain carries TRBV25-1 and TRBJ1-1, with 8 bases fitting TRBD1. The sequence derives from a man in his forties with acute or convalescent COVID-19. DNA of the CDR3: TGTGCCAGCAGTTCAAAGGCGACAGGGGTTGGTGAAACTGAAGCTTTCTTT. This encodes CASSSKATGVGETEAFF.